This passage covers 5 T cell receptor beta chains from one sample sequenced in a study of T-cell memory formation after mild COVID-19 (dated by TCRdb to the early 2020s). The receptor library was made with 5' RACE. This sample was sequenced with an Illumina NovaSeq 6000. TCRdb reanalyzed the raw reads on its own, using fastp at Q25 for trimming and MiXCR for clone calling, and kept in-frame beta chains. Rows with one shared CDR3 protein collapse into an entry with the most common genes and DNA. This sample holds about 430,000 distinct CDR3 sequences; over 15% were observed only once. The ten largest clones represent roughly 21% of the sample. The sample was PBMCs or a T cell subset sorted from them (not recorded which). Receptors were obtained from a young man who had mild COVID-19 (a few samples of this study predate the infection). The sample titles of this study are shuffled in the database, so cell type and time point are left out; the donor was told from shared clones.

In this sample, this clonotype turned up many times. J is TRBJ1-5 and V is TRBV7-2; D is unresolved. Germline V gives CDR1 SGHTA, CDR2 FQGNSA. Trimming took off 2 bases at V and 2 bases at J, with 10 bases between the two ends. The CDR3 loop spans 15 amino acids. The CDR3 loop reads CASSLFLGGNQPQHF. The CDR3 bases are TGTGCCAGCAGCTTATTCTTGGGCGGCAATCAGCCCCAGCATTTT. Looking up the rest from reference TRBV7-2 and TRBJ1-5 gives the full variable domain: GAGVSQSPSNKVTEKGKDVELRCDPISGHTALYWYRQSLGQGLEFLIYFQGNSAPDKSGLPSDRFSAERTGGSVSTLTIQRTQQEDSAVYLCASSLFLGGNQPQHFGDGTRLSIL.

Only a few counts were recorded for this clonotype. V usage is TRBV7-9 and J usage is TRBJ2-4; 10 bases map to TRBD2. This CDR3 contains 18 residues. CDR1 is SEHNR and CDR2 is FQNEAQ in the germline V gene (reference sequence). The ends lost 5 bases at V and 9 bases at J; junction bases unmatched: 19. CDR3 in amino acids: CASSQAGVAGGLVGIQYF. The DNA of the CDR3 is TGTGCCAGCAGCCAGGCGGGGGTAGCGGGGGGCCTCGTTGGCATTCAGTACTTC.

This clonotype was found many times. This chain connects TRBV15 to TRBJ2-3; D is unclear. CDR3 length: 16 amino acids. Germline lookup yields CDR1 LNHNV and CDR2 YYDKDF (reference sequence). Trimming removed 5 bases at V and 5 bases at J, with 20 bases between. The CDR3 loop is CATSSRAMPALDTQYF. The CDR3 nucleotides read TGTGCCACCAGCTCCCGGGCAATGCCTGCCCTAGATACGCAGTATTTT.

This clonotype was observed a few times. This chain connects TRBV18 to TRBJ1-1; 7 bases are a match to TRBD1. The CDR3 covers 14 residues. CDR1 and CDR2 from the germline V gene are KGHSH and LQKENI. V gave up 8 bases and J gave up 10 bases; unmatched junction bases: 16. In nucleotides, the CDR3 is TGTGCCAGCCGTCCCGTAACAGGGGCCCGGGGAGCTTTCTTT. Amino acids: CASRPVTGARGAFF.

The rearrangement links TRBV12-3 or TRBV12-4 to TRBJ2-5; a possible D gene is TRBD1 (6 bases). Deletions cut 6 bases from V and 1 base from J, with 15 bases between. The CDR3 has 15 amino acids. For the CDR3, the DNA is TGTGCCAGCAGCCCGGACAGACCGTTCCAAGAGACCCAGTACTTC. It encodes CASSPDRPFQETQYF.